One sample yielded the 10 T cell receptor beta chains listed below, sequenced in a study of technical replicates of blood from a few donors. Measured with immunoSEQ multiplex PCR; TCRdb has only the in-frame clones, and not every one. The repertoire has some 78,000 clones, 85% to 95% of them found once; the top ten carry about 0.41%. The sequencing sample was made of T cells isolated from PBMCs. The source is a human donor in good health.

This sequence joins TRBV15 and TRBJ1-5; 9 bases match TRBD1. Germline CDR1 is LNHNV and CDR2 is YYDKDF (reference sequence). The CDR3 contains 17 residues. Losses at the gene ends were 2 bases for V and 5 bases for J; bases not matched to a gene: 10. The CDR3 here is CATSRTTGTGSYQPQHF. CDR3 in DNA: TGTGCCACCAGCAGAACTACCGGGACAGGGTCATATCAGCCCCAGCATTTT. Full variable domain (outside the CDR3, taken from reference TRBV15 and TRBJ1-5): DAMVIQNPRYQVTQFGKPVTLSCSQTLNHNVMYWYQQKSSQAPKLLFHYYDKDFNNEADTPDNFQSRRPNTSFCFLDIRSPGLGDTAMYLCATSRTTGTGSYQPQHFGDGTRLSIL.

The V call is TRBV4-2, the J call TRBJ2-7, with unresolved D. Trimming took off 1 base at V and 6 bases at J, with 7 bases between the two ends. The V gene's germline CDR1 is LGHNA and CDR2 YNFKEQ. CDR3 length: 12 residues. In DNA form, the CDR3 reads TGTGCCAGCAGCCAAGTCTCTAGCGAGCAGTACTTC. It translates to CASSQVSSEQYF.

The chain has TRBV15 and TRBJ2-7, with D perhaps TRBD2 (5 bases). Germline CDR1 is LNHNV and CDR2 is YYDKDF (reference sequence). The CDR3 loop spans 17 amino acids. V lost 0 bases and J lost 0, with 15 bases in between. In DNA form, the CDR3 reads TGTGCCACCAGCAGAGATATATCCAGCGGCCGCTCCTACGAGCAGTACTTC. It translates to CATSRDISSGRSYEQYF.

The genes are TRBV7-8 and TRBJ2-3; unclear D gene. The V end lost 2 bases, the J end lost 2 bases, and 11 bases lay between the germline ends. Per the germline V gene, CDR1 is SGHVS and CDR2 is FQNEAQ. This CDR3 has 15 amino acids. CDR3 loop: CASSLIADLTDTQYF. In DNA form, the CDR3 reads TGTGCCAGCAGCTTAATAGCAGATCTCACAGATACGCAGTATTTT.

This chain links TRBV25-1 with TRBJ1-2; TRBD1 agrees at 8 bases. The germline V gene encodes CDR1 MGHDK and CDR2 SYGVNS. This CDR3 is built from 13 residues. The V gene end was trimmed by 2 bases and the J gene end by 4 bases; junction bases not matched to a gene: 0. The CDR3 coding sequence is TGTGCCAGCAGTGAACAGGGGGCCTATGGCTACACCTTC. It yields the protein CASSEQGAYGYTF.

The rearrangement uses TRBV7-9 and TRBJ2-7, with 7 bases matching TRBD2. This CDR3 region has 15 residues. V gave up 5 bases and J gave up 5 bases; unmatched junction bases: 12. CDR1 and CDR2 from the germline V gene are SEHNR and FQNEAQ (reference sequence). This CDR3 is CASSPRSGNAHEQYF. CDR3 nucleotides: TGTGCCAGCAGCCCCCGAAGCGGGAACGCCCACGAGCAGTACTTC.

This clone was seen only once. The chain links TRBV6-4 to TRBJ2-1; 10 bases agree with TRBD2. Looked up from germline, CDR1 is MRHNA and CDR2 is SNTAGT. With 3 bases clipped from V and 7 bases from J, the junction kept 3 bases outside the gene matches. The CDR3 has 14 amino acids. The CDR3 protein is CASSEELAGNEQFF. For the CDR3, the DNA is TGTGCCAGCAGTGAAGAACTAGCGGGAAATGAGCAGTTCTTC.

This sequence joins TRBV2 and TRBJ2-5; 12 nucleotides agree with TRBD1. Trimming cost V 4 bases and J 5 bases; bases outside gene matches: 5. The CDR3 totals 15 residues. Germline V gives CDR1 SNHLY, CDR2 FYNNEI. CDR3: CASSGGDRGLETQYF. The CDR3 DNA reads TGTGCCAGCAGTGGCGGGGACAGGGGGCTGGAGACCCAGTACTTC.

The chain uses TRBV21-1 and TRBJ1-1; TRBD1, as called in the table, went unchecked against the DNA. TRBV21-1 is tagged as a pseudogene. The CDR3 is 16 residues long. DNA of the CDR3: TGTGCCAGCAGCGGGCGGGACAGTATAATGAACACTGAAGCTTTCTTT. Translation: CASSGRDSIMNTEAFF.

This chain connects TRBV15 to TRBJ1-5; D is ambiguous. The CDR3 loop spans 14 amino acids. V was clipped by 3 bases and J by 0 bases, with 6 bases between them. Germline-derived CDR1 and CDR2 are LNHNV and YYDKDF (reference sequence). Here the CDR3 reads CATSRVSSNQPQHF. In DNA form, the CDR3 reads TGTGCCACCAGCAGGGTCAGTAGCAATCAGCCCCAGCATTTT.